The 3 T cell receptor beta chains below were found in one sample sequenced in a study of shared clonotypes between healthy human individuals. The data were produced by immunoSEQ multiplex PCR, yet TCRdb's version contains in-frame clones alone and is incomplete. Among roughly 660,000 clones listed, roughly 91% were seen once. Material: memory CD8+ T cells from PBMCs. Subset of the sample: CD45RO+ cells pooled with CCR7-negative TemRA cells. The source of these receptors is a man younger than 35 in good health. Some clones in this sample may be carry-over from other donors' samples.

CDR3 amino acids: CASSERSSYNEQFF. CDR3 DNA sequence: TGCGCCAGCAGTGAGCGGAGCTCCTACAATGAGCAGTTCTTC. The chain links TRBV10-2 to TRBJ2-1; no reliable D call. Per the germline V gene, CDR1 is WSHSY and CDR2 is SAAADI. CDR3 length: 14 amino acids. The germline V and J ends were trimmed by 2 bases and 0 bases, with 5 bases remaining between them.

CDR3 nucleotide sequence: TGTGCCAGCAGCGCACAACCGGGAGGAAGGACTGAAGCTTTCTTT. It is translated as CASSAQPGGRTEAFF. The chain carries TRBV9 and TRBJ1-1; D uncertain. The ends were cut back, 3 bases at V and 5 bases at J, with 17 bases in the middle. This CDR3 contains 15 residues. The germline gives CDR1 SGDLS, CDR2 YYNGEE.

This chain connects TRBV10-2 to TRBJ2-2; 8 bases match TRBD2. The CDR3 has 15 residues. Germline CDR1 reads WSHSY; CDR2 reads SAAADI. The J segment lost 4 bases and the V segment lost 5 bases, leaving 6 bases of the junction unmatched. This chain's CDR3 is CASSLSGGVTGELFF. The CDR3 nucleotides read TGCGCCAGCAGTTTGTCGGGAGGGGTCACCGGGGAGCTGTTTTTT.